This TCR beta chain was recorded in a study of blood T cell repertoires in COVID-19. The assay was immunoSEQ multiplex PCR, and TCRdb's table has in-frame clones only and misses some. The sample yields about 150,000 clones, approximately 80% seen once. The J segment lost 6 bases and the V segment lost 3 bases, leaving 5 bases of the junction unmatched. CDR3 length: 14 amino acids. Per the germline V gene, CDR1 is SGHRS and CDR2 is YFSETQ. Sequencing was performed on peripheral blood. The source of this sequence is an older woman with acute or convalescent COVID-19. V and J are TRBV5-1 and TRBJ1-1, with 10 bases lining up with TRBD1. CDR3 DNA: TGCGCCAGCAGCTGGGGACAGGGGCGTGCTGAAGCTTTCTTT. Translating gives CASSWGQGRAEAFF.